These 25 T cell receptor beta chains were sequenced from one sample in a study of T cell responses to AZD1222 COVID-19 vaccine. Assay used: immunoSEQ multiplex PCR; TCRdb lists only in-frame clones, some missing. The repertoire has about 120,000 clones, 80% to 90% of them found once; the top ten carry approximately 8.5%. Sequenced material: peripheral blood, taken on day 0 of AZD1222 vaccination. Source of these receptors: an adult in good health.

The rearrangement uses TRBV9 and TRBJ2-7; 13 bases are a match to TRBD2. Germline V gene lookup returns CDR1 SGDLS and CDR2 YYNGEE. This CDR3 is built from 16 residues. V lost 4 bases and J lost 1; bases outside the gene matches: 5. The CDR3 protein is CASSPGTSGNSYEQYF. DNA of the CDR3: TGTGCCAGCAGCCCCGGGACTAGCGGGAATTCCTACGAGCAGTACTTC.

The gene calls are TRBV5-4 and TRBJ1-6, with 9 bases matching TRBD1. Germline V gene lookup returns CDR1 SGHNT and CDR2 YYREEE (reference sequence). V trimming: 4 bases; J trimming: 5 bases; junction bases outside the gene matches: 4. This CDR3 has 15 residues. This CDR3 reads CASSPRDRDNSPLHF. The CDR3 nucleotides read TGTGCCAGCAGCCCCCGGGACAGGGATAATTCACCCCTCCACTTT.

The chain is built from TRBV11-2 and TRBJ1-5; 7 bases match TRBD1. The V and J ends lost 5 bases and 0 bases, in that order; junction bases with no gene match: 10. The germline gives CDR1 SGHAT, CDR2 FQNNGV. This CDR3 has 17 amino acids. CDR3 bases: TGTGCCAGCAGCGCCGCAGCCGGGACAGTTAGCAATCAGCCCCAGCATTTT. Encoded protein: CASSAAAGTVSNQPQHF.

In this sample, this clone turned up once. V gene TRBV27 combines with J gene TRBJ2-1, with TRBD1 identical over 8 bases. The V and J ends lost 4 bases and 3 bases, in that order; junction bases with no gene match: 8. The CDR3 is made up of 16 amino acids. Germline V lookup: CDR1 MNHEY, CDR2 SMNVEV (reference sequence). Written as DNA, the CDR3 is TGTGCCAGCAGTTGGACAGGGTCCACCAACTACAATGAGCAGTTCTTC. Translation gives CASSWTGSTNYNEQFF.

The chain combines TRBV14 with TRBJ2-3; 12 bases match TRBD2. The CDR3 has 18 amino acids. Germline V gene data show CDR1 as SGHDN and CDR2 as FVKESK. V lost 0 bases, J lost 2 bases, and 6 bases stayed unmatched. CDR3 nucleotide sequence: TGTGCCAGCAGCCAAGATCCTAGCGGGGGGGATTTCACAGATACGCAGTATTTT. Its protein product is CASSQDPSGGDFTDTQYF.

J is TRBJ1-1 and V is TRBV4-3, with D uncertain. The germline V gene has CDR1 LGHNA and CDR2 YSLEER. This CDR3 spans 13 amino acids. With 1 base removed from V and 6 bases from J, the gap between germline ends came to 9 bases. The CDR3 loop is CASSQGTASEAFF. Here the CDR3 DNA reads TGCGCCAGCAGCCAAGGGACGGCCTCTGAAGCTTTCTTT.

This chain connects TRBV11-3 to TRBJ2-5; perhaps TRBD2 as D (6 bases). Germline loops: CDR1 SGHNT, CDR2 YENEEA. The V end was cut by 1 base, the J end by 2 bases, with 11 bases between. The CDR3 has 15 residues. The CDR3 DNA reads TGTGCCAGCAGCTTAGGGGGGGAGTGGCAAGAGACCCAGTACTTC. Translation: CASSLGGEWQETQYF.

V is TRBV19 and J is TRBJ1-5; D may be TRBD1 (6 bases). This CDR3 is 20 amino acids long. V was clipped by 7 bases and J by 0 bases, with 28 bases between them. CDR1 LNHDA and CDR2 SQIVND come from the germline V gene (reference sequence). This CDR3 is CASTPKSGGRYSYSNQPQHF. In DNA form, the CDR3 reads TGTGCCAGTACCCCGAAGTCGGGGGGGCGGTACTCGTATAGCAATCAGCCCCAGCATTTT.

The chain uses TRBV27 and TRBJ2-3; D uncertain. The V end lost 2 bases, the J end lost 5 bases, and 14 bases lay between the germline ends. The germline V gene encodes CDR1 MNHEY and CDR2 SMNVEV (reference sequence). CDR3 length equals 15 residues. The CDR3 coding sequence is TGTGCCAGCAGTTTAATCCCCTCCCAAAGAGATACGCAGTATTTT. Translated, it gives CASSLIPSQRDTQYF.

J is TRBJ1-3 and V is TRBV10-3; D gene uncertain. The germline gives CDR1 ENHRY, CDR2 SYGVKD. V was clipped by 10 bases and J by 0 bases, with 10 bases between them. The CDR3 consists of 13 residues. CDR3 sequence: CATTPDSGNTIYF. CDR3 sequence (DNA): TGTGCCACGACCCCGGACTCTGGAAACACCATATATTTT.

This chain links TRBV30 with TRBJ1-1; D possibly corresponds to TRBD1 (5 bases). The CDR3 has 14 amino acids. Germline CDR1 is GTSNPN and CDR2 is SVGIG (reference sequence). V shed 2 bases and J shed 6 bases, with 16 bases lying between them. The CDR3 bases are TGTGCCTGGAGTTACGGGGGATCGGACTCTGAAGCTTTCTTT. Amino acid sequence: CAWSYGGSDSEAFF.

This clone was found once. The genes are TRBV6-5 and TRBJ2-1, with D maybe TRBD2 (5 bases). CDR3 length equals 16 residues. In germline, CDR1 is MNHEY, CDR2 SVGAGI. Between the trimmed V and J ends, which lost 0 bases and 4 bases, there was a span of 13 bases. CDR3 loop: CASSYSISGGYNEQFF. CDR3 DNA: TGTGCCAGCAGTTACTCGATAAGCGGTGGGTACAATGAGCAGTTCTTC.

V and J are TRBV3-1 (or the pseudogene TRBV3-2) and TRBJ1-2; D gene uncertain. The CDR3 extends over 13 amino acids. V was pared by 5 bases and J by 4 bases, with 11 bases between. The germline CDR1 and CDR2 sequences are LGHDT and YNNKEL (reference sequence). CDR3 bases: TGTGCCAGCAGCATGACCGCGGCCTATGGCTACACCTTC. Translating it yields CASSMTAAYGYTF.

This sequence joins TRBV24-1 and TRBJ1-2, with D uncertain. Trimming took off 5 bases at V and 1 base at J, with 13 bases between the two ends. Germline assignment: CDR1 KGHDR and CDR2 SFDVKD. This CDR3 comprises 15 residues. CDR3 region: CATSGVVTGNYGYTF. CDR3 DNA sequence: TGTGCCACCAGTGGGGTTGTTACGGGTAACTATGGCTACACCTTC.

The genes are TRBV24-1 and TRBJ2-7, with D maybe TRBD1 (5 bases). V was trimmed by 6 bases and J by 0 bases, leaving 8 bases between them. The germline V gene encodes CDR1 KGHDR and CDR2 SFDVKD. The CDR3 covers 13 residues. The CDR3 here is CATSTGNSYEQYF. Here the CDR3 DNA reads TGTGCCACCAGTACAGGAAACTCCTACGAGCAGTACTTC.

DNA for the CDR3: TGTGCCAGCAGCCCCTCCCGGCGAGAGGGGGGAAACACCATATATTTT. Amino acid sequence: CASSPSRREGGNTIYF. V is TRBV7-4 and J is TRBJ1-3, with D perhaps TRBD1 (5 bases). This CDR3 has 16 amino acids. Between the trimmed V and J ends, which lost 5 bases and 4 bases, there was a span of 18 bases. The germline V gene has CDR1 SGHVT and CDR2 SQSDAQ.

This chain joins TRBV19 and TRBJ1-4; no firm D call. Trimming took off 3 bases at V and 10 bases at J, with 6 bases between the two ends. This CDR3 spans 11 amino acids. Germline lookup yields CDR1 LNHDA and CDR2 SQIVND (reference sequence). The CDR3 sequence is CASSISAKLFF. CDR3 in DNA: TGTGCCAGTAGTATTTCGGCAAAACTGTTTTTT.

The chain has TRBV7-2 and TRBJ1-6; TRBD1 is a possible D gene (6 bases). The CDR3 is made up of 14 amino acids. Germline V gives CDR1 SGHTA, CDR2 FQGNSA. The V and J ends lost 1 base and 12 bases respectively, with 13 bases between them. The CDR3 protein is CASSLEQGWGPLHF. CDR3 DNA: TGTGCCAGCAGCTTAGAACAGGGCTGGGGACCCCTCCACTTT.

The chain carries TRBV2 and TRBJ1-4; a possible D gene is TRBD1 (6 bases). Trimming cost V 2 bases and J 5 bases, with 12 bases left between them. CDR1 is SNHLY and CDR2 is FYNNEI in the germline V gene. The CDR3 extends over 15 amino acids. Here the CDR3 DNA reads TGTGCCAGCAGTGAAAGGGGGACTGAGAATGAAAAACTGTTTTTT. It specifies CASSERGTENEKLFF.

J is TRBJ2-2 and V is TRBV28; tentatively, D is TRBD2 (7 bases). Per germline, CDR1 MDHEN and CDR2 SYDVKM. V was cut by 8 bases and J by 6 bases, with 19 bases left in between. CDR3 size: 15 residues. The CDR3 here is CASSGGARRSGELFF. CDR3 nucleotides: TGTGCCAGCTCTGGGGGGGCTCGAAGGTCCGGGGAGCTGTTTTTT.

The chain is built from TRBV3-1 (or the pseudogene TRBV3-2) and TRBJ2-3; D possibly corresponds to TRBD1 (6 bases). CDR1 is LGHDT and CDR2 is YNNKEL in the germline V gene (reference sequence). V dropped 0 bases and J dropped 2 bases, with 18 bases sitting between them. The CDR3 runs to 18 residues. Here the CDR3 reads CASSQDKKTGLITDTQYF. CDR3 bases: TGTGCCAGCAGCCAAGATAAAAAGACAGGCCTAATCACAGATACGCAGTATTTT.

The rearrangement uses TRBV7-9 and TRBJ1-2; D not certain. This CDR3 has 12 amino acids. Trimming left V 1 base short and J 8 bases short, with 8 bases between. In germline, CDR1 is SEHNR, CDR2 FQNEAQ (reference sequence). The CDR3 reads CASSLDDRGYTF. CDR3 DNA: TGTGCCAGCAGCTTAGACGATCGGGGCTACACCTTC.

The chain joins TRBV5-8 to TRBJ2-3; D remains unclear. Germline V lookup: CDR1 SGHTS, CDR2 YDEGEE. CDR3 size: 16 residues. The ends were cut back, 5 bases at V and 2 bases at J, with 18 bases in the middle. The CDR3 protein is CASRSPIVRSTDTQYF. CDR3 nucleotides: TGTGCCAGCAGATCCCCCATCGTTCGGTCCACAGATACGCAGTATTTT.

The chain joins TRBV19 to TRBJ1-5; D is ambiguous. Deletions cut 6 bases from V and 4 bases from J, with 10 bases between. CDR3 length equals 13 residues. Germline assignment: CDR1 LNHDA and CDR2 SQIVND (reference sequence). CDR3 residues: CASSLHGNQPQHF. The CDR3 DNA sequence: TGTGCCAGTAGCCTACATGGAAATCAGCCCCAGCATTTT.

This rearrangement joins TRBV2 to TRBJ2-7, with TRBD1 identical over 8 bases. Per the germline V gene, CDR1 is SNHLY and CDR2 is FYNNEI. V gave up 10 bases and J gave up 4 bases; unmatched junction bases: 9. This CDR3 has 13 residues. The CDR3 sequence: CATMDRAGYEQYF. DNA for the CDR3: TGTGCCACCATGGACAGGGCTGGATACGAGCAGTACTTC.